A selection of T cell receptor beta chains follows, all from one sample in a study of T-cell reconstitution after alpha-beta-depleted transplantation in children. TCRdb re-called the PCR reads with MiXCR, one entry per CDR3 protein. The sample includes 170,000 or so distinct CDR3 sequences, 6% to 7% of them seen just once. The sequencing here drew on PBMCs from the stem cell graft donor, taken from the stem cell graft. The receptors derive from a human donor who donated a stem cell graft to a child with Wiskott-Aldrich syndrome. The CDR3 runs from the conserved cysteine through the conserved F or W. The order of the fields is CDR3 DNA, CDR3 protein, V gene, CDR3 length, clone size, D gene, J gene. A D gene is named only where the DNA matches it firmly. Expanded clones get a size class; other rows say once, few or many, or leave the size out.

CDR3 DNA: TGCGCCAGCAGCTTCGGGCTAGCGGGGACGAATGAGCAGTTCTTC
CDR3 protein: CASSFGLAGTNEQFF
V gene: TRBV5-1
CDR3 length: 15
clone size: few
D gene: TRBD2
J gene: TRBJ2-1

CDR3 DNA: TGCAGTGCTCCTTCGGGTGCGGGGGGGCCCTACGAGCAGTACTTC
CDR3 protein: CSAPSGAGGPYEQYF
V gene: TRBV20-1
CDR3 length: 15
clone size: .
D gene: TRBD2
J gene: TRBJ2-7

CDR3 DNA: TGCGCCAGCAGCTTGGCCCAGGTCCAAGAGACCCAGTACTTC
CDR3 protein: CASSLAQVQETQYF
V gene: TRBV5-1
CDR3 length: 14
clone size: few
D gene: .
J gene: TRBJ2-5

CDR3 DNA: TGCGCCAGCAGCTTCAAGACAGGTTCGGACGAGCAGTACTTC
CDR3 protein: CASSFKTGSDEQYF
V gene: TRBV5-1
CDR3 length: 14
clone size: many
D gene: .
J gene: TRBJ2-7

CDR3 DNA: TGCACTCGGGGCCAGGCCACGGGCGAGCTGTTTTTT
CDR3 protein: CTRGQATGELFF
V gene: TRBV20-1
CDR3 length: 12
clone size: .
D gene: .
J gene: TRBJ2-2

CDR3 DNA: TGTGCCAGCAGACTAGCGGGGCCACCTACGCAGTATTTT
CDR3 protein: CASRLAGPPTQYF
V gene: TRBV7-2
CDR3 length: 13
clone size: .
D gene: TRBD2
J gene: TRBJ2-3

CDR3 DNA: TGCGCCAGCAGCGCGGGACCAACCACCGGGGAGCTGTTTTTT
CDR3 protein: CASSAGPTTGELFF
V gene: TRBV5-1
CDR3 length: 14
clone size: .
D gene: .
J gene: TRBJ2-2

CDR3 DNA: TGTGCCAGCAGTTACTCGGAGAGCTCCTATAATTCACCCCTCCACTTT
CDR3 protein: CASSYSESSYNSPLHF
V gene: TRBV6-5
CDR3 length: 16
clone size: many
D gene: .
J gene: TRBJ1-6

CDR3 DNA: TGTGCCAGCAGCGTAGGACCCCAGGCGCGGAGCTCCTACGAGCAGTACTTC
CDR3 protein: CASSVGPQARSSYEQYF
V gene: TRBV9
CDR3 length: 17
clone size: many
D gene: .
J gene: TRBJ2-7

CDR3 DNA: TGCGCCAGCAGTGGGACTAGCATCGGGACCCAGTACTTC
CDR3 protein: CASSGTSIGTQYF
V gene: TRBV10-2
CDR3 length: 13
clone size: many
D gene: TRBD2
J gene: TRBJ2-5

CDR3 DNA: TGCGCCAGCAGCCTAATGACAGCTAGCACAGATACGCAGTATTTT
CDR3 protein: CASSLMTASTDTQYF
V gene: TRBV4-1
CDR3 length: 15
clone size: many
D gene: .
J gene: TRBJ2-3

CDR3 DNA: TGTGCCAGCAGCCAGACAGGGTACTCAACGGACACCATATATTTT
CDR3 protein: CASSQTGYSTDTIYF
V gene: TRBV3-1
CDR3 length: 15
clone size: .
D gene: TRBD1
J gene: TRBJ1-3

CDR3 DNA: TGTGCCAGCAGTTACTCCGCGCAGCAGACCACCGGGGAGCTGTTTTTT
CDR3 protein: CASSYSAQQTTGELFF
V gene: TRBV6-2/TRBV6-3
CDR3 length: 16
clone size: few
D gene: .
J gene: TRBJ2-2

CDR3 DNA: TGCAGTGCTAGAGATAAGGGCAGGCGGGATCAGCCCCAGCATTTT
CDR3 protein: CSARDKGRRDQPQHF
V gene: TRBV20-1
CDR3 length: 15
clone size: many
D gene: .
J gene: TRBJ1-5

CDR3 DNA: TGTGCCAGCAGTTTGGGGGGACTAACGAACAATGAGCAGTTCTTC
CDR3 protein: CASSLGGLTNNEQFF
V gene: TRBV27
CDR3 length: 15
clone size: .
D gene: TRBD2
J gene: TRBJ2-1

CDR3 DNA: TGTGCCTTCAGTCGATACAGGGGCCGAAATGCGAACACCGGGGAGCTGTTTTTT
CDR3 protein: CAFSRYRGRNANTGELFF
V gene: TRBV12-3/TRBV12-4
CDR3 length: 18
clone size: .
D gene: TRBD1
J gene: TRBJ2-2

CDR3 DNA: TGTGCCAGCAGCCAAGACGCGGGGGGGCCTCTCAATGAGCAGTTCTTC
CDR3 protein: CASSQDAGGPLNEQFF
V gene: TRBV3-1
CDR3 length: 16
clone size: few
D gene: TRBD2
J gene: TRBJ2-1

CDR3 DNA: TGTGCCAGCAGCCTACGGGACTATGGGGCTGAAGCTTTCTTT
CDR3 protein: CASSLRDYGAEAFF
V gene: TRBV7-9
CDR3 length: 14
clone size: few
D gene: .
J gene: TRBJ1-1

CDR3 DNA: TGCAGCGGAAGAACCGGGACGACCGAGCAGTACTTC
CDR3 protein: CSGRTGTTEQYF
V gene: TRBV29-1
CDR3 length: 12
clone size: .
D gene: .
J gene: TRBJ2-7

CDR3 DNA: TGTGCCAGTAGTACATCGACAGGGTTCACAGATACGCAGTATTTT
CDR3 protein: CASSTSTGFTDTQYF
V gene: TRBV19
CDR3 length: 15
clone size: few
D gene: TRBD1
J gene: TRBJ2-3

CDR3 DNA: TGCAGTGCGCAGAAGATGGGGAACCGGGAGACCCAGTACTTC
CDR3 protein: CSAQKMGNRETQYF
V gene: TRBV20-1
CDR3 length: 14
clone size: many
D gene: .
J gene: TRBJ2-5

CDR3 DNA: TGCGCCAGCAGCCAACGACTAGCGGGAAGTTGGAACATTCAGTACTTC
CDR3 protein: CASSQRLAGSWNIQYF
V gene: TRBV4-3
CDR3 length: 16
clone size: many
D gene: TRBD2
J gene: TRBJ2-4

CDR3 DNA: TGTGCCAGCAGCTTGCCCCCGTACACAGCAGGGGGCTACACCTTC
CDR3 protein: CASSLPPYTAGGYTF
V gene: TRBV5-6
CDR3 length: 15
clone size: .
D gene: .
J gene: TRBJ1-2

CDR3 DNA: TGTGCCAGCAGCCCCGACAGTTACAATCAGCCCCAGCATTTT
CDR3 protein: CASSPDSYNQPQHF
V gene: TRBV7-2
CDR3 length: 14
clone size: .
D gene: .
J gene: TRBJ1-5